This entry concerns a single T cell receptor beta chain. Its antigen remains unknown. The data originate from a study of shared clonotypes between healthy human individuals. Study findings and constraints: Rarefaction indicated that sorted-subset sequencing remained incomplete although depth was large. Clonotype sharing among donors was thought likely to change with sequencing depth.

Genomic DNA (from each subset) was split evenly across several immunoSEQ plates. Libraries were prepared by immunoSEQ multiplex PCR; TCRdb keeps only in-frame clonotypes and omits some of them. The sample has a few million clones; around 94% are singletons. Germline assignment: CDR1 GTSNPN and CDR2 SVGIG (reference sequence). The V end lost 3 bases, the J end lost 4 bases, and 9 bases lay between the germline ends. This CDR3 is 13 amino acids long. Subsets obtained from CD4+ cells comprised CD45RA+ naive and CD45RA-negative memory cells. This clonotype was sampled from a man aged 18 to 30 in good health. The specimen sequenced was naive CD4+ T cells sorted from blood. The subset here: CD45RA+ positively selected. The chain employs TRBV30 and TRBJ2-2, with D unresolved. Here the CDR3 reads CAWRIYSTGELFF. The CDR3 nucleotides are TGTGCCTGGAGGATTTACAGCACCGGGGAGCTGTTTTTT. Full variable domain (outside the CDR3, taken from reference TRBV30 and TRBJ2-2): SQTIHQWPATLVQPVGSPLSLECTVEGTSNPNLYWYRQAAGRGLQLLFYSVGIGQISSEVPQNLSASRPQDRQFILSSKKLLLSDSGFYLCAWRIYSTGELFFGEGSRLTVL.